This is a list of T cell receptor beta chains from one sample in a study of OX40 agonist ivuxolimab in advanced cancers. Generated by immunoSEQ multiplex PCR, the TCRdb table keeps only in-frame clones and is missing some. The data contain 73,000 or so clones, around 85% of them singletons. The sample in question was CD4+ or CD8+ T cells sorted from blood, obtained in a trial of the OX40 agonist ivuxolimab. These receptors came from an adult with an advanced solid tumor such as melanoma, head and neck, liver or kidney cancer. Both conserved end residues are part of each CDR3. The D gene is left open where the match is weak. Expanded clones are given a class, and other clones once, few, many or no size at all.

TRBV4-3,TRBD1,TRBJ2-5,.,TGCGCCAGCAGCCGAAGGGGGACAGCCCAAGAGACCCAGTACTTC,CASSRRGTAQETQYF
TRBV6-4,.,TRBJ2-3,.,TGTGCCAGCAGTGTGCAAGGCGGGGATACGCAGTATTTT,CASSVQGGDTQYF
TRBV12-5,TRBD1,TRBJ1-5,many,TGTGCTAGTGGTTTGGACCGACAGGGACTCGCAAATCAGCCCCAGCATTTT,CASGLDRQGLANQPQHF
TRBV18,.,TRBJ2-1,.,TGTGCCAGCTCAACCAGGTCCCAATCCTCCAATGAGCAGTTCTTC,CASSTRSQSSNEQFF
TRBV7-2,.,TRBJ1-1,.,TGTGCCAGCAGCTCTATAGGGGTGCGGAACACTGAAGCTTTCTTT,CASSSIGVRNTEAFF
TRBV5-6,.,TRBJ1-5,.,TGTGCCAGCAGCTGGGGAAGCAATCAGCCCCAGCATTTT,CASSWGSNQPQHF
TRBV9,.,TRBJ2-2,.,TGTGCCAGCAGCGTAGGACGAACAGCCAACACCGGGGAGCTGTTTTTT,CASSVGRTANTGELFF
TRBV11-3,.,TRBJ2-3,once,TGTGCCAGCAGCTTAGGGGGAGCTACAGATACGCAGTATTTT,CASSLGGATDTQYF
TRBV10-3,.,TRBJ2-3,.,TGTGCCATCAGTGGTTTCGGGTCCTCAGATACGCAGTATTTT,CAISGFGSSDTQYF
TRBV30,.,TRBJ2-1,few,TGTGCCTGGAGTGTGGAACGGTCTAGCTCCTACAATGAGCAGTTCTTC,CAWSVERSSSYNEQFF
TRBV6-6,.,TRBJ2-3,.,TGTGCCAGCAGCAGCCGGGACTCCCCCACAGATACGCAGTATTTT,CASSSRDSPTDTQYF
TRBV7-2,.,TRBJ2-3,.,TGTGCCAGCAGCGTAAGCACAGATACGCAGTATTTT,CASSVSTDTQYF
TRBV19,TRBD1,TRBJ1-3,.,TGTGCCAGTAGTCTTACAGGGGAAGTTGGAAACACCATATATTTT,CASSLTGEVGNTIYF
TRBV11-2,.,TRBJ2-1,.,TGTGCCAGCAGCTTAGCTGGGACCTTCAATGAGCAGTTCTTC,CASSLAGTFNEQFF
TRBV18,TRBD2,TRBJ2-1,.,TGTGCCAGCTCACCACGACTAGCGGGAGCGGGCAATGAGCAGTTCTTC,CASSPRLAGAGNEQFF
TRBV9,TRBD1,TRBJ2-1,.,TGTGCCAGCAGCGTAGGGGCGACAGGGAATAGAGCGGATCCCCGGGATGAGCAGTTCTTC,CASSVGATGNRADPRDEQFF
TRBV21-1,.,TRBJ2-7,.,TGTGCCAGCAGCAAAGTCGGCCCCCAAACCACCTACGAGCAGTACTTC,CASSKVGPQTTYEQYF
TRBV2,.,TRBJ2-7,.,TGTGCCAGCTTGGGACGGCTGTACGAGCAGTACTTC,CASLGRLYEQYF
TRBV18,.,TRBJ1-5,.,TGTGCCAGCTCACCCACAGGTGAGGACAATCAGCCCCAGCATTTT,CASSPTGEDNQPQHF
TRBV5-5,TRBD1,TRBJ1-2,.,TGTGCCAGCAGCCCCAGGGGGCAGCGGTATGGCTACACCTTC,CASSPRGQRYGYTF
TRBV5-1,.,TRBJ1-2,.,TGCGCCAGCAGCTTGCTACAGGGTGCTAACTATGGCTACACCTTC,CASSLLQGANYGYTF
TRBV6-1,.,TRBJ1-1,once,TGTGCCAGCAGTGAATCCACAGGGCTTCGAGCTTTCTTT,CASSESTGLRAFF
TRBV6-6,.,TRBJ2-7,few,TGTGCCAGCGGGACGGACTACGAGCAGTACTTC,CASGTDYEQYF
TRBV6-6,.,TRBJ2-4,.,TGTGCCAGCAGTTACTCCGCGCAGGGCTGGATGGACATTCAGTACTTC,CASSYSAQGWMDIQYF
TRBV4-1,.,TRBJ2-3,few,TGCGCCAGCAGCCAAGACTCAAGGGAAGATACGCAGTATTTT,CASSQDSREDTQYF
TRBV9,.,TRBJ2-5,.,TGTGCCAGCAGCGTCCTATTTGACGTGACCCAAGAGACCCAGTACTTC,CASSVLFDVTQETQYF
TRBV28,TRBD2,TRBJ2-5,.,TGTGCCACCACGGAGCGGGACCTGGAGGAGACCCAGTACTTC,CATTERDLEETQYF
TRBV7-8,.,TRBJ1-4,.,TGTGCCAGCAGCGGCCCCGGGGGGGTACGCGAAAAACTGTTTTTT,CASSGPGGVREKLFF
TRBV2,.,TRBJ2-5,.,TGTGCCAGCCAGCGGATCCAAGAGACCCAGTACTTC,CASQRIQETQYF
TRBV7-2,.,TRBJ1-2,.,TGTGCCAGCAGTCCAAGTATATCGGGGTTAGTTGGCTACACCTTC,CASSPSISGLVGYTF
TRBV19,TRBD1,TRBJ1-1,.,TGTGCCAGTACCGAACAGGGGTTGAGTGAAGCTTTCTTT,CASTEQGLSEAFF
TRBV5-1,.,TRBJ2-5,.,TGCGCCAGCAGCTTGGCCCCGCAGGGGAGGGCAAAGACCCAGTACTTC,CASSLAPQGRAKTQYF
TRBV11-2,TRBD1,TRBJ2-7,.,TGTGCCAGCAGCTCCGGGACAGCCTACGAGCAGTACTTC,CASSSGTAYEQYF
TRBV9,TRBD2,TRBJ2-1,.,TGTGCCAGCAGCTCTTTAGCGGGGGGGCTGCAGTTCTTC,CASSSLAGGLQFF
TRBV19,.,TRBJ1-4,.,TGTGCCAGTAGTAGGGAAGAAAGGGAAAAACTGTTTTTT,CASSREEREKLFF
TRBV28,TRBD1,TRBJ2-2,.,TGTGCCAGCAGTTTCGACAGGGGTAACACCGGGGAGCTGTTTTTT,CASSFDRGNTGELFF
TRBV7-6,.,TRBJ1-5,few,TGTGCCAGCAGCTCCCTATCCCCTACAGGGACGACGTATCAGCCCCAGCATTTT,CASSSLSPTGTTYQPQHF
TRBV14,TRBD1,TRBJ2-7,.,TGTGCCAGCAGCCGCGGACAGGGGGCGAAGCAGTACTTC,CASSRGQGAKQYF
TRBV19,.,TRBJ2-3,.,TGTGCCAGTAATGGTGGGCGGACAGATACGCAGTATTTT,CASNGGRTDTQYF
TRBV9,.,TRBJ2-1,.,TGTGCCAGCAGCGTAGGCCGACAGGTCAATGAGCAGTTCTTC,CASSVGRQVNEQFF
TRBV19,.,TRBJ2-7,.,TGTGCCAGTAGCACTGACGGGGGTGTGTACGAGCAGTACTTC,CASSTDGGVYEQYF
TRBV18,TRBD1,TRBJ2-7,.,TGTGCCAGCTCACCACCCCAGGGGGCCTACGAGCAGTACTTC,CASSPPQGAYEQYF
TRBV11-3,.,TRBJ2-1,few,TGTGCCAGCAGCCAGGCAGGAGGGCCGTACAATGAGCAGTTCTTC,CASSQAGGPYNEQFF